The clone carrying this T cell receptor (beta chain) was observed a few times. The antigen is undetermined. Germline CDR1 reads WNHNN; CDR2 reads SYGVQD (reference sequence). Trimming removed 3 bases at V and 3 bases at J, with 11 bases between. CDR3 length: 14 residues. Several immunoSEQ plates held equal portions of the genomic DNA taken from each subset. Clones were read by immunoSEQ multiplex PCR, and TCRdb kept only the in-frame ones, dropping some. In the table there are about 1 million clones, about 70% of which are singletons. This record comes from a study of shared clonotypes between healthy human individuals. Overall study context: Sampling drew on donors who were two women and a few men aged 18 to 49.

Subsets obtained from CD4+ cells comprised CD45RA+ naive and CD45RA-negative memory cells. Study-wide points: Represented diversity, genetic and exposure-history alike, was limited by few donors.

The sequence was collected from a man younger than 30 in good health. Sequencing was done on a sample of memory CD4+ T cells sorted from blood. This sample's subset: CD45RA-negative fraction. This chain uses TRBV10-1 with TRBJ2-5, with no clear D. The CDR3 nucleotides are TGCGCCAGCAGTGACTTCCAGAGAAAAGAGACCCAGTACTTC. It is translated as CASSDFQRKETQYF.